Given below is one T cell receptor beta chain in context. The germline CDR1 and CDR2 sequences are PRHDT and FYEKMQ (reference sequence). The CDR3 consists of 13 residues. V was clipped by 4 bases and J by 0 bases, with 5 bases between them. As defined, naive CD8 cells were CD45RO-negative and positively selected for CCR7, with terminally differentiated effector memory CD45RA+ cells excluded. Repertoires were generated with immunoSEQ multiplex PCR, while TCRdb's copy carries only in-frame clones and drops some. The data show fewer than 1 million clones, 90% to 98% seen once. This specimen comes from a study of shared clonotypes between healthy human individuals. Study as a whole: Donors were a couple of women and a few men aged 18 to 49. The plates for each donor numbered three CD4 naive, three CD4 memory, two CD8 naive and one CD8 memory.

V usage is TRBV13 and J usage is TRBJ2-3; D is uncertain. The sequencing input was naive CD8+ T cells sorted from blood. This receptor was taken from a man aged 25 to 45 in good health. In DNA, the CDR3 is TGTGCCAGCAGCTCGAGTAGCACAGATACGCAGTATTTT. It encodes CASSSSSTDTQYF.